These 15 T cell receptor beta chains were all obtained from the same sample, sequenced in a study of shared clonotypes between healthy human individuals. TCRdb keeps only in-frame clones here, not all; method: immunoSEQ multiplex PCR. The data hold about 480,000 clones, with 79% observed a single time. The sequencing input was PBMCs. The receptor set was obtained from a woman between 35 and 50 years old in good health. Some clones in this sample may be carry-over from other donors' samples.

This clone showed up just a few times. The chain has TRBV5-1 and TRBJ2-1; weak D call: TRBD1 (5 bases). This CDR3 region has 14 residues. V lost 6 bases to trimming and J lost 4 bases, with 14 bases between them. Germline V CDR1 and CDR2: SGHRS, YFSETQ. The CDR3 coding sequence is TGCGCCAGCAACAGACAGTACGGATACAATGAGCAGTTCTTC. Amino acid sequence: CASNRQYGYNEQFF.

This sequence joins TRBV19 and TRBJ1-2; TRBD1 agrees at 8 bases. The V gene end was trimmed by 5 bases and the J gene end by 5 bases; junction bases not matched to a gene: 4. The CDR3 is 13 residues long. Germline V CDR1 and CDR2: LNHDA, SQIVND (reference sequence). The CDR3 bases are TGTGCCAGTAGTCGGGACAGGCGATATGGCTACACCTTC. Translation: CASSRDRRYGYTF.

The rearrangement links TRBV5-1 to TRBJ2-1, with 9 bases identical to TRBD1. This CDR3 is 15 amino acids long. Germline-derived CDR1 and CDR2 are SGHRS and YFSETQ. J lost 1 base, V lost 5 bases, and 4 bases had no gene match. The CDR3, as DNA: TGCGCCAGCAGTCGGGACAGGGCATCCTACAATGAGCAGTTCTTC. Protein: CASSRDRASYNEQFF.

The chain recombines TRBV7-3 with TRBJ2-3; TRBD1 agrees at 11 bases. Germline V gives CDR1 SGHTA, CDR2 FQGTGA. The CDR3 is 14 residues long. Losses at the gene ends were 6 bases for V and 8 bases for J; bases not matched to a gene: 7. The CDR3 here is CASSPGTGGATQYF. CDR3 nucleotides: TGTGCCAGCAGTCCCGGGACAGGGGGAGCTACGCAGTATTTT.

J is TRBJ2-7 and V is TRBV11-3; a weak D match, TRBD2 (6 bases). CDR1 and CDR2 from the germline V gene are SGHNT and YENEEA. Trimming left V 1 base short and J 4 bases short, with 8 bases between. CDR3 length: 13 residues. Here the CDR3 reads CASSLGGRYEQYF. The CDR3 DNA sequence: TGTGCCAGCAGCTTAGGAGGGAGGTACGAGCAGTACTTC.

This clone was observed a few times. V usage is TRBV18 and J usage is TRBJ1-2; D remains unclear. V was trimmed by 6 bases and J by 0 bases, leaving 5 bases between them. CDR3 length: 12 residues. CDR1 and CDR2 from the germline V gene are KGHSH and LQKENI. CDR3 bases: TGTGCCAGCTCGGAGACTAACTATGGCTACACCTTC. It codes for CASSETNYGYTF.

The V call is TRBV28, the J call TRBJ2-7; D not resolved. This CDR3 is built from 14 residues. The germline V gene has CDR1 MDHEN and CDR2 SYDVKM. V shed 4 bases and J shed 0 bases, with 10 bases lying between them. Written as DNA, the CDR3 is TGTGCCAGCAGTTCTGTCCCCCTCTCCTACGAGCAGTACTTC. Translated, it gives CASSSVPLSYEQYF.

The chain carries TRBV5-1 and TRBJ2-5; a weak D match, TRBD2 (6 bases). V shed 4 bases and J shed 2 bases, with 15 bases lying between them. The CDR3 spans 15 residues. Germline CDR1 SGHRS, CDR2 YFSETQ. CDR3 residues: CASSGRDGTQETQYF. CDR3 bases: TGCGCCAGCAGCGGCCGGGACGGGACTCAAGAGACCCAGTACTTC. The whole variable domain, filled in from reference TRBV5-1 and TRBJ2-5, reads KAGVTQTPRYLIKTRGQQVTLSCSPISGHRSVSWYQQTPGQGLQFLFEYFSETQRNKGNFPGRFSGRQFSNSRSEMNVSTLELGDSALYLCASSGRDGTQETQYFGPGTRLLVL.

The V gene is TRBV28, the J gene TRBJ2-7; tentative D call: TRBD2 (6 bases). V lost 4 bases, J lost 3 bases, and 34 bases lay in between. Germline loops: CDR1 MDHEN, CDR2 SYDVKM. The CDR3 runs to 21 residues. CDR3 sequence reads: CASSYGRQDTTHLEGLYEQYF. The CDR3 bases are TGTGCCAGCAGTTACGGGCGGCAAGACACAACACACCTGGAGGGCCTCTACGAGCAGTACTTC.

The J gene is TRBJ2-7, the V gene TRBV5-1; D is ambiguous. V shed 0 bases and J shed 0 bases, with 10 bases lying between them. Germline V lookup: CDR1 SGHRS, CDR2 YFSETQ. CDR3 size: 15 residues. In nucleotides, the CDR3 is TGCGCCAGCAGCTTGGCCCCAGCTGGCTCCTACGAGCAGTACTTC. Residues: CASSLAPAGSYEQYF.

The chain joins TRBV14 to TRBJ2-5, with 14 bases that match TRBD2. The CDR3 spans 16 residues. Trimming cost V 5 bases and J 4 bases; bases outside gene matches: 6. CDR1 and CDR2 from the germline V gene are SGHDN and FVKESK. CDR3 in amino acids: CASSTSGLAGVETQYF. The DNA for the CDR3 is TGTGCCAGCAGCACCTCGGGACTAGCGGGAGTAGAGACCCAGTACTTC. The whole variable domain, remainder taken from reference TRBV14 and TRBJ2-5, is EAGVTQFPSHSVIEKGQTVTLRCDPISGHDNLYWYRRVMGKEIKFLLHFVKESKQDESGMPNNRFLAERTGGTYSTLKVQPAELEDSGVYFCASSTSGLAGVETQYFGPGTRLLVL.

This chain links TRBV5-1 with TRBJ2-3; D unclear. This CDR3 has 14 amino acids. Germline V gene lookup returns CDR1 SGHRS and CDR2 YFSETQ. Deletions cut 3 bases from V and 0 bases from J, with 8 bases between. The DNA of the CDR3 is TGCGCCAGCAGCTCCCAAACTAGCACAGATACGCAGTATTTT. Translation: CASSSQTSTDTQYF.

The chain recombines TRBV30 with TRBJ2-5, with D unclear. The length of the CDR3 is 11 residues. Trimming cost V 1 base and J 4 bases, with 4 bases left between them. CDR1 and CDR2 (germline): GTSNPN, SVGIG (reference sequence). CDR3 DNA: TGTGCCTGGAGTGGGACAGAGACCCAGTACTTC. Amino acid sequence: CAWSGTETQYF.

To note about this clone: A single base separates this from a much larger clone, so it may be a read error. This CDR3 is also generated by other DNA sequences in the sample. This chain connects TRBV7-3 to TRBJ2-2; D is unresolved. The CDR3 length is 13 residues. Germline CDR1 reads SGHTA; CDR2 reads FQGTGA. V lost 1 base and J 5 bases, leaving 5 bases between the germline ends. CDR3 amino acids: CASSLIGTGELFF. DNA of the CDR3: TGTGCCAGCAGCTTAATAGGGACCGGGGAGCTGTTTTTT.

In DNA, the CDR3 is TGCGCCAGCAGCCAACAGGGGGAAAAACTGTTTTTT. Protein sequence: CASSQQGEKLFF. This chain uses TRBV5-1 with TRBJ1-4; 7 nucleotides agree with TRBD1. V trimming: 4 bases; J trimming: 8 bases; junction bases outside the gene matches: 2. Germline loops: CDR1 SGHRS, CDR2 YFSETQ. The CDR3 is 12 residues long.